The 29 T cell receptor beta chains in this list originate from one sample, sequenced in a study of T cells in Graves' hyperthyroidism and ophthalmopathy. TCR beta CDR3 sequences were amplified from RNA transcripts. TCR CDR3 regions were first amplified by RT-PCR with HTBI primers. MiXCR, run by TCRdb on the multiplex PCR reads, gives a single entry per CDR3 protein. The repertoire holds 450,000 to 600,000 distinct CDR3 sequences, with less than 20% as singletons. The specimen was blood. These receptors came from a man aged 35-49 years with Graves' ophthalmopathy.

This chain joins TRBV12-3 or TRBV12-4 and TRBJ2-5, with D uncertain. This CDR3 is 12 amino acids long. V shed 2 bases and J shed 4 bases, with 5 bases lying between them. The CDR3 is CASSLKRETQYF. DNA of the CDR3: TGTGCCAGCAGTTTAAAGAGAGAGACCCAGTACTTC.

This clonotype was recorded at least ten times. J is TRBJ2-2 and V is TRBV7-2, with unresolved D. The CDR3 covers 15 residues. Deletions cut 1 base from V and 8 bases from J, with 14 bases between. Germline V gives CDR1 SGHTA, CDR2 FQGNSA. This chain's CDR3 is CASSLVLGSLGELFF. The CDR3 DNA follows: TGTGCCAGCAGCTTAGTGTTGGGCAGTTTGGGGGAGCTGTTTTTT.

CDR3 DNA sequence: TGTGCCAGCTCACCCGTTACAGGGGTTGGGAGTCAGAACTATGGCTACACCTTC. Its translation: CASSPVTGVGSQNYGYTF. The chain employs TRBV5-4 and TRBJ1-2, with 7 bases aligning to TRBD1. The CDR3 has 18 residues. The V and J ends lost 7 bases and 2 bases, in that order; junction bases with no gene match: 20. The V gene's germline CDR1 is SGHNT and CDR2 YYREEE (reference sequence). Full variable domain (missing parts from reference TRBV5-4 and TRBJ1-2): ETGVTQSPTHLIKTRGQQVTLRCSSQSGHNTVSWYQQALGQGPQFIFQYYREEENGRGNFPPRFSGLQFPNYSSELNVNALELDDSALYLCASSPVTGVGSQNYGYTFGSGTRLTVV.

This clonotype occurred many times. This chain links TRBV2 with TRBJ1-6; maybe TRBD1 (6 bases). Trimming cost V 4 bases and J 10 bases, with 14 bases left between them. There are 14 residues in the CDR3. Germline values: CDR1 SNHLY, CDR2 FYNNEI. The CDR3 reads CASSAQGTGSPLHF. The CDR3 region has the DNA TGTGCCAGCAGTGCCCAGGGGACTGGGTCACCCCTCCACTTT.

The rearrangement joins TRBV6-1 to TRBJ2-1, with D hard to call. The CDR3 is made up of 14 amino acids. Germline V gene data show CDR1 as MNHNS and CDR2 as SASEGT. V shed 5 bases and J shed 0 bases, with 8 bases lying between them. In DNA, the CDR3 is TGTGCCAGCAGTTCACTGGTCTCCTACAATGAGCAGTTCTTC. It specifies CASSSLVSYNEQFF.

The chain recombines TRBV18 with TRBJ2-1; the D gene is possibly TRBD1 (5 bases). V lost 3 bases, J lost 7 bases, and 10 bases lay in between. In germline, CDR1 is KGHSH, CDR2 LQKENI. The CDR3 sequence is 13 residues long. CDR3 DNA sequence: TGTGCCAGCTCACCCGGACAAAGAAATGAGCAGTTCTTC. Translated, it gives CASSPGQRNEQFF. The whole variable domain, remainder taken from reference TRBV18 and TRBJ2-1, is NAGVMQNPRHLVRRRGQEARLRCSPMKGHSHVYWYRQLPEEGLKFMVYLQKENIIDESGMPKERFSAEFPKEGPSILRIQQVVRGDSAAYFCASSPGQRNEQFFGPGTRLTVL.

This clonotype turned up a few times. The chain uses TRBV20-1 and TRBJ2-5, with D perhaps matching TRBD1 (5 bases). The CDR3 has 13 amino acids. Germline V gene data show CDR1 as DFQATT and CDR2 as SNEGSKA (reference sequence). Trimming shortened V by 0 bases and J by 6 bases, and 11 bases separated the two germline ends. The CDR3 nucleotides are TGCAGTGCTAGAGATCCCGCAGGGAAGACCCAGTACTTC. Its protein product is CSARDPAGKTQYF.

This clonotype has just a few counts. This sequence joins TRBV19 and TRBJ1-5; no definite D call. Germline V gives CDR1 LNHDA, CDR2 SQIVND (reference sequence). Deletions cut 0 bases from V and 4 bases from J, with 16 bases between. The CDR3 is 17 amino acids. The CDR3 bases are TGTGCCAGTAGTATAGATACGGGGAGCATTAGGAATCAGCCCCAGCATTTT. It yields the protein CASSIDTGSIRNQPQHF.

This clonotype was counted ten times or more. The chain uses TRBV11-2 and TRBJ2-5, with 8 nucleotides matching TRBD2. CDR1 is SGHAT and CDR2 is FQNNGV in the germline V gene. The length of the CDR3 is 15 residues. V dropped 4 bases and J dropped 5; count of bases not matched to a gene: 9. The CDR3 sequence is CASSSGGGLRETQYF. Here the CDR3 DNA reads TGTGCCAGCAGCTCCGGGGGGGGGCTGCGCGAGACCCAGTACTTC.

The rearrangement joins TRBV20-1 to TRBJ2-7; 8 positions match TRBD1. V dropped 0 bases and J dropped 3; count of bases not matched to a gene: 7. CDR1 is DFQATT and CDR2 is SNEGSKA in the germline V gene (reference sequence). There are 15 residues in the CDR3. The DNA for the CDR3 is TGCAGTGCTAGAGAGGGACAGGCTCTGGTCTACGAGCAGTACTTC. Translating gives CSAREGQALVYEQYF.

The table lists this clonotype with many counts. V and J are TRBV20-1 and TRBJ1-2; D might be TRBD1 (6 bases). The CDR3 sequence is 12 residues long. V gave up 3 bases and J gave up 3 bases, with 8 bases separating them. The germline V gene has CDR1 DFQATT and CDR2 SNEGSKA (reference sequence). The CDR3 nucleotides read TGCAGTGCTAGGGACAGAGACTATGGCTACACCTTC. It translates to CSARDRDYGYTF.

This clonotype was observed a few times. The V gene is TRBV18, the J gene TRBJ1-6; D gene ambiguous. This CDR3 has 13 amino acids. CDR1 is KGHSH, CDR2 LQKENI, per germline. The germline V and J ends were trimmed by 6 bases and 5 bases, with 8 bases remaining between them. The CDR3 DNA follows: TGTGCCAGCTCCGACCTTAATAATTCACCCCTCCACTTT. This codes for CASSDLNNSPLHF.

This clonotype was counted between two and nine times. The rearrangement uses TRBV7-2 and TRBJ2-6; unclear D gene. Per the germline V gene, CDR1 is SGHTA and CDR2 is FQGNSA. This CDR3 contains 16 residues. V was clipped by 5 bases and J by 3 bases, with 14 bases between them. The CDR3 is CASSHGGALGANVLTF. The CDR3 DNA is TGTGCCAGCAGCCACGGCGGAGCCCTTGGGGCCAACGTCCTGACTTTC.

This clonotype was seen many times. The rearrangement uses TRBV2 and TRBJ2-3; TRBD2 matches at 8 bases. Germline V gives CDR1 SNHLY, CDR2 FYNNEI. The V segment lost 5 bases and the J segment 2 bases; nucleotides outside the gene matches: 12. The CDR3 sequence is 17 residues long. In DNA form, the CDR3 reads TGTGCCAGCAGTACCTCGGAGACTAGCGTTTTCACAGATACGCAGTATTTT. Its protein is CASSTSETSVFTDTQYF. The variable domain in full, completed from reference TRBV2 and TRBJ2-3, reads EPEVTQTPSHQVTQMGQEVILRCVPISNHLYFYWYRQILGQKVEFLVSFYNNEISEKSEIFDDQFSVERPDGSNFTLKIRSTKLEDSAMYFCASSTSETSVFTDTQYFGPGTRLTVL.

This clonotype was counted between two and nine times. The chain uses TRBV12-5 and TRBJ2-7; no reliable D call. The length of the CDR3 is 14 residues. CDR1 LGHNT and CDR2 FRNRAP come from the germline V gene. V dropped 2 bases and J dropped 5 bases, with 13 bases sitting between them. The CDR3 region has the DNA TGTGCTAGTGGTTTGTATGGCAGAAGCCACGAGCAGTACTTC. Translating it yields CASGLYGRSHEQYF.

The chain has TRBV5-5 and TRBJ2-1, with 7 nucleotides matching TRBD1. J was trimmed by 0 bases and V by 3 bases; bases with no gene match: 9. Germline CDR1 SGHKS, CDR2 YYEKEE (reference sequence). The CDR3 covers 17 residues. Here the CDR3 reads CASSSGPGQSSYNEQFF. Here the CDR3 DNA reads TGTGCCAGCAGCTCCGGACCGGGACAGAGCTCCTACAATGAGCAGTTCTTC.

V usage is TRBV19 and J usage is TRBJ2-7; D may be TRBD1 or TRBD2 (5 bases each). The CDR3 length is 14 residues. V lost 5 bases and J lost 2, with 13 bases in between. CDR1 is LNHDA, CDR2 SQIVND, per germline (reference sequence). Here the CDR3 reads CASSPAGRAYEQYF. In DNA form, the CDR3 reads TGTGCCAGTAGTCCGGCAGGGAGAGCCTACGAGCAGTACTTC. The full variable domain, its missing parts supplied by reference TRBV19 and TRBJ2-7, is DGGITQSPKYLFRKEGQNVTLSCEQNLNHDAMYWYRQDPGQGLRLIYYSQIVNDFQKGDIAEGYSVSREKKESFPLTVTSAQKNPTAFYLCASSPAGRAYEQYFGPGTRLTVT.

This clonotype has a handful of counts. The chain joins TRBV5-4 to TRBJ2-4; a weak D match, TRBD2 (5 bases). Germline-derived CDR1 and CDR2 are SGHNT and YYREEE (reference sequence). V lost 4 bases to trimming and J lost 0 bases, with 8 bases between them. The CDR3 spans 14 residues. Here the CDR3 reads CASSEAEAKNIQYF. The CDR3 DNA reads as TGTGCCAGCAGCGAAGCGGAAGCCAAAAACATTCAGTACTTC. Full variable domain (outside the CDR3, taken from reference TRBV5-4 and TRBJ2-4): ETGVTQSPTHLIKTRGQQVTLRCSSQSGHNTVSWYQQALGQGPQFIFQYYREEENGRGNFPPRFSGLQFPNYSSELNVNALELDDSALYLCASSEAEAKNIQYFGAGTRLSVL.

V usage is TRBV20-1 and J usage is TRBJ1-2; weak D call: TRBD1 (6 bases). Trimming took 0 bases from V and 3 from J, leaving 8 bases between them. Germline values: CDR1 DFQATT, CDR2 SNEGSKA (reference sequence). This CDR3 spans 13 amino acids. Here the CDR3 DNA reads TGCAGTGCTAGAGAGGGGGCCCACTATGGCTACACCTTC. Translating gives CSAREGAHYGYTF.

This clonotype was seen at least ten times. The rearrangement joins TRBV2 to TRBJ2-7; possible D gene TRBD2, 5 bases. The CDR3 contains 14 residues. Germline CDR1 is SNHLY and CDR2 is FYNNEI. Trimming cost V 2 bases and J 5 bases, with 13 bases left between them. The CDR3 reads CASSERSGGHEQYF. CDR3 sequence (DNA): TGTGCCAGCAGTGAAAGGTCAGGAGGACACGAGCAGTACTTC.

CDR3 bases: TGTGCCAGCAGTTTAGAGGGAGGTGAAAAACTGTTTTTT. It is translated as CASSLEGGEKLFF. The V and J genes are TRBV27 and TRBJ1-4; D is unresolved. CDR1 MNHEY and CDR2 SMNVEV come from the germline V gene (reference sequence). This CDR3 contains 13 residues. Trimming left V 2 bases short and J 7 bases short, with 8 bases between.

This clonotype was recorded at least ten times. The J gene is TRBJ2-1, the V gene TRBV3-1, with 10 bases that match TRBD2. This CDR3 spans 17 amino acids. In germline, CDR1 is LGHDT, CDR2 YNNKEL (reference sequence). V dropped 3 bases and J dropped 3; count of bases not matched to a gene: 8. CDR3 sequence: CASSQSPGTSVYNEQFF. CDR3 in DNA: TGTGCCAGCAGCCAGTCCCCCGGGACTAGCGTCTACAATGAGCAGTTCTTC.

The sample holds a few counts of this clonotype. CDR3: CSARVSAGLSGTQYF. In DNA form, the CDR3 reads TGCAGTGCGAGGGTCTCGGCGGGTCTCTCGGGAACGCAGTATTTT. The chain carries TRBV20-1 and TRBJ2-3; D might be TRBD2 (5 bases). This CDR3 spans 15 amino acids. Germline-derived CDR1 and CDR2 are DFQATT and SNEGSKA (reference sequence). Deletions cut 6 bases from V and 9 bases from J, with 25 bases between.

This clonotype has ten or more counts. The chain combines TRBV18 with TRBJ1-1; D remains unclear. V was shortened by 3 bases and J by 0 bases, with 11 bases between the two germline ends. Germline V gene lookup returns CDR1 KGHSH and CDR2 LQKENI. The CDR3 extends over 15 amino acids. In DNA, the CDR3 is TGTGCCAGCTCACCTTCCCAAGACCTGAACACTGAAGCTTTCTTT. Its translation is CASSPSQDLNTEAFF.

This rearrangement joins TRBV19 to TRBJ2-7; the match to TRBD1 covers 10 bases. Trimming cost V 3 bases and J 4 bases; bases outside gene matches: 3. Germline CDR1 reads LNHDA; CDR2 reads SQIVND (reference sequence). The CDR3 runs 14 residues. CDR3 bases: TGTGCCAGTAGTATCGGGACAGGGGCATACGAGCAGTACTTC. Its protein product is CASSIGTGAYEQYF.

This clonotype was counted ten times or more. This chain links TRBV2 with TRBJ2-7; no clear D gene. The CDR3 contains 15 residues. Trimming removed 1 base from V and 2 bases from J, with 12 bases in between. In germline, CDR1 is SNHLY, CDR2 FYNNEI. The CDR3 DNA follows: TGTGCCAGCAGTGAAGGAAGTCAGTTAACCTACGAGCAGTACTTC. Translating it yields CASSEGSQLTYEQYF.

This chain links TRBV5-1 with TRBJ2-6; 7 bases line up with TRBD1. There are 15 residues in the CDR3. Losses at the gene ends were 4 bases for V and 3 bases for J; bases not matched to a gene: 4. Germline CDR1 and CDR2: SGHRS and YFSETQ. CDR3 sequence (DNA): TGCGCCAGCAGCCTTACAGGGGTTGGGGCCAACGTCCTGACTTTC. Translating it yields CASSLTGVGANVLTF.

The V gene is TRBV2, the J gene TRBJ2-3, with 7 bases matching TRBD2. This CDR3 has 13 residues. Germline CDR1 and CDR2: SNHLY and FYNNEI. V was clipped by 6 bases and J by 2 bases; unmatched bases: 2. The CDR3, as DNA: TGTGCCAGCAGAGGGACTACCACAGATACGCAGTATTTT. It is translated as CASRGTTTDTQYF.

This clonotype has a handful of counts. The rearrangement uses TRBV11-3 and TRBJ2-1, with 10 bases identical to TRBD2. Germline CDR1 is SGHNT and CDR2 is YENEEA. Losses at the gene ends were 8 bases for V and 5 bases for J; bases not matched to a gene: 3. This CDR3 contains 13 residues. The CDR3 is CASGLAVNNEQFF. The CDR3 coding sequence is TGTGCCAGCGGACTAGCGGTGAACAATGAGCAGTTCTTC.